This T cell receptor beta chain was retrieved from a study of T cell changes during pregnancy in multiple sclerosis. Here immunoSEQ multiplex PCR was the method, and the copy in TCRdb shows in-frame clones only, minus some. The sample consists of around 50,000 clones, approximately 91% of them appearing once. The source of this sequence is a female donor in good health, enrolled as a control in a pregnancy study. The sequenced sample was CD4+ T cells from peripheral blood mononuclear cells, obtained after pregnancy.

The CDR3 sequence: CASSVTGIGYGYTF. The CDR3 nucleotides are TGTGCCAGCAGTGTGACAGGGATCGGTTATGGCTACACCTTC. V and J are TRBV28 and TRBJ1-2; TRBD1 matches 7 bases. After removal of 5 bases from V and 5 bases from J, the junction contained 8 bases not matched to a gene. CDR1 is MDHEN, CDR2 SYDVKM, per germline. This CDR3 has 14 amino acids.